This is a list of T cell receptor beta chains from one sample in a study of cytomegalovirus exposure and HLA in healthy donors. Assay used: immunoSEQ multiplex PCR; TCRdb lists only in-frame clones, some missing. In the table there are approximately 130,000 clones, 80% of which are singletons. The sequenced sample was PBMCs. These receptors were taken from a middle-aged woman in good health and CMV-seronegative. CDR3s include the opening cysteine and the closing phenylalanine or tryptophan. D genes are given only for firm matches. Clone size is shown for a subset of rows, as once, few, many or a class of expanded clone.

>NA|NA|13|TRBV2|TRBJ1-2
CASSAQGSYGYTF
TGTGCCAGCAGTGCGCAGGGGTCGTACGGCTACACCTTC
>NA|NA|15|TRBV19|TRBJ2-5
CASSLLVSRGETQYF
TGTGCCAGTAGTTTATTGGTATCGCGGGGCGAGACCCAGTACTTC
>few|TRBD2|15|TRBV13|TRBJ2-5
CASSSRAGGRETQYF
TGTGCCAGCAGCTCCCGGGCGGGGGGGAGAGAGACCCAGTACTTC
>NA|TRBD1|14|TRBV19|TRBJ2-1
CASSIGQGADEQFF
TGTGCCAGTAGTATTGGACAGGGGGCTGATGAGCAGTTCTTC
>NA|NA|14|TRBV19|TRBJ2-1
CASSIRGRGNEQFF
TGTGCCAGTAGTATAAGGGGGAGAGGCAATGAGCAGTTCTTC
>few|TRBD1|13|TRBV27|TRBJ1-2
CASRTGDLYGYTF
TGTGCCAGCAGGACAGGGGACCTTTATGGCTACACCTTC
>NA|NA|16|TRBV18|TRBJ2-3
CASSPREAANGDTQYF
TGTGCCAGCTCCCCCAGGGAGGCGGCGAATGGGGATACGCAGTATTTT
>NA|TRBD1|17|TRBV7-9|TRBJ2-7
CASSSTTGATTKNEQYF
TGTGCCAGCAGCTCGACAACAGGGGCTACAACTAAGAACGAGCAGTACTTC
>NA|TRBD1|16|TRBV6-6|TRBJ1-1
CASSYATGAGNTEAFF
TGTGCCAGCAGTTACGCGACAGGGGCTGGGAACACTGAAGCTTTCTTT
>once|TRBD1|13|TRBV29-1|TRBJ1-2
CSVDPGQGNGYTF
TGCAGCGTTGATCCCGGACAGGGAAATGGCTACACCTTC
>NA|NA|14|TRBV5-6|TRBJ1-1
CASSSRFPNTEAFF
TGTGCCAGCAGCTCCAGGTTCCCCAACACTGAAGCTTTCTTT
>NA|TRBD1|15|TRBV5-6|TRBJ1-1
CASSFHRGIDTEAFF
TGTGCCAGCAGCTTCCACAGGGGAATCGACACTGAAGCTTTCTTT
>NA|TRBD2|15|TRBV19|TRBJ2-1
CASSISGGAYNEQFF
TGTGCCAGTAGTATTAGCGGGGGGGCCTACAATGAGCAGTTCTTC